Shown below are 13 T cell receptor beta chains from a single sample sequenced in a study of blood T cell repertoires in COVID-19. Libraries were prepared by immunoSEQ multiplex PCR; TCRdb keeps only in-frame clonotypes and omits some of them. The sample lists 300,000 to 450,000 clones, 80% to 90% seen once, with roughly 1% in the top ten. The source material was PBMCs or T cells enriched from blood (not recorded which). These receptors originate from a man aged 18-30 years who had recovered from COVID-19.

The chain is built from TRBV2 and TRBJ2-3, with a tentative D call TRBD2 (5 bases). Trimming took 6 bases from V and 4 from J, leaving 14 bases between them. The germline gives CDR1 SNHLY, CDR2 FYNNEI. This CDR3 is built from 14 residues. CDR3 in amino acids: CASRLEGLADTQYF. The DNA for the CDR3 is TGTGCCAGCAGACTAGAAGGGTTGGCAGATACGCAGTATTTT.

The rearrangement uses TRBV28 and TRBJ2-7, with D maybe TRBD2 (6 bases). V was shortened by 3 bases and J by 2 bases, with 20 bases between the two germline ends. The CDR3 consists of 17 residues. The germline gives CDR1 MDHEN, CDR2 SYDVKM. The CDR3 region is CASSLFGGDFTAYEQYF. The CDR3, as DNA: TGTGCCAGCAGTTTGTTTGGAGGGGACTTTACCGCCTACGAGCAGTACTTC. Looking up the rest from reference TRBV28 and TRBJ2-7 gives the full variable domain: DVKVTQSSRYLVKRTGEKVFLECVQDMDHENMFWYRQDPGLGLRLIYFSYDVKMKEKGDIPEGYSVSREKKERFSLILESASTNQTSMYLCASSLFGGDFTAYEQYFGPGTRLTVT.

The chain couples TRBV24-1 to TRBJ2-1, with 12 bases lining up with TRBD2. The CDR3 runs to 17 residues. Germline V gene data show CDR1 as KGHDR and CDR2 as SFDVKD. V lost 4 bases to trimming and J lost 2 bases; unmatched junction nucleotides: 5. In DNA form, the CDR3 reads TGTGCCACCAGTGACAGGACTAGCGGGAAAGCCTACAATGAGCAGTTCTTC. Translating gives CATSDRTSGKAYNEQFF.

This sequence joins TRBV29-1 and TRBJ1-5; 7 nucleotides match TRBD1. This CDR3 region has 14 residues. Germline V gives CDR1 SQVTM, CDR2 ANQGSEA. The J segment lost 5 bases and the V segment lost 7 bases, leaving 11 bases of the junction unmatched. CDR3 DNA: TGCAGCGAAGCTTTTCCAGGGGGTCATCAGCCCCAGCATTTT. Protein product: CSEAFPGGHQPQHF.

V gene TRBV18 combines with J gene TRBJ2-7; D gene uncertain. CDR1 is KGHSH and CDR2 is LQKENI in the germline V gene. V shed 2 bases and J shed 0 bases, with 14 bases lying between them. CDR3 length: 16 amino acids. The CDR3 DNA reads as TGTGCCAGCTCACCAATTAGCTGGCCGAGCTCCTACGAGCAGTACTTC. Protein product: CASSPISWPSSYEQYF.

The rearrangement uses TRBV4-1 and TRBJ1-3, with TRBD1 identical over 8 bases. Per the germline V gene, CDR1 is MGHRA and CDR2 is YSYEKL. This CDR3 comprises 16 residues. The J segment lost 2 bases and the V segment lost 6 bases, leaving 9 bases of the junction unmatched. CDR3 residues: CASSIDQGATGNTIYF. The CDR3 DNA follows: TGCGCCAGCAGTATTGATCAGGGGGCCACTGGAAACACCATATATTTT.

The chain has TRBV4-1 and TRBJ1-1, with D unclear. V was cut by 2 bases and J by 1 base, with 11 bases left in between. Germline values: CDR1 MGHRA, CDR2 YSYEKL. The CDR3 contains 15 residues. The CDR3 DNA is TGCGCCAGCAGCCAACTGGGCGCACCGAACACTGAAGCTTTCTTT. This codes for CASSQLGAPNTEAFF.

V and J are TRBV6-5 and TRBJ2-7; tentative D call: TRBD1 (5 bases). V dropped 2 bases and J dropped 3 bases, with 17 bases sitting between them. The germline gives CDR1 MNHEY, CDR2 SVGAGI. CDR3 length: 16 residues. CDR3 in amino acids: CASSYTSRGPLYEQYF. CDR3 DNA sequence: TGTGCCAGCAGTTACACCTCTAGGGGTCCCCTCTACGAGCAGTACTTC.

This sequence joins TRBV5-4 and TRBJ2-2; maybe TRBD2 (5 bases). V lost 2 bases and J 3 bases, leaving 11 bases between the germline ends. CDR1 and CDR2 from the germline V gene are SGHNT and YYREEE (reference sequence). The CDR3 sequence is 15 residues long. CDR3 DNA sequence: TGTGCCAGCAGCTTCGTGAGGGCCGACACCGGGGAGCTGTTTTTT. Amino acid sequence: CASSFVRADTGELFF.

The chain links TRBV5-1 to TRBJ2-3; D may be TRBD2 (6 bases). The length of the CDR3 is 14 residues. The V gene lost 6 bases and the J gene lost 3 bases, with 14 bases spanning the gap. Germline CDR1 and CDR2: SGHRS and YFSETQ. This CDR3 reads CASTSDRETDTQYF. DNA of the CDR3: TGCGCCAGCACCAGCGATCGGGAGACAGATACGCAGTATTTT.

The rearrangement joins TRBV28 to TRBJ2-1, with 9 bases identical to TRBD2. J was trimmed by 4 bases and V by 6 bases; bases with no gene match: 10. CDR3 length equals 16 residues. Per germline, CDR1 MDHEN and CDR2 SYDVKM. CDR3 DNA: TGTGCCAGCAGCCCCTTGGGTAGCGGGGGATACAATGAGCAGTTCTTC. It is translated as CASSPLGSGGYNEQFF. Together with reference TRBV28 and TRBJ2-1, the CDR3 gives the full variable domain: DVKVTQSSRYLVKRTGEKVFLECVQDMDHENMFWYRQDPGLGLRLIYFSYDVKMKEKGDIPEGYSVSREKKERFSLILESASTNQTSMYLCASSPLGSGGYNEQFFGPGTRLTVL.

This clone occurred once. The chain has TRBV19 and TRBJ2-7; 7 bases map to TRBD2. Trimming removed 5 bases from V and 0 bases from J; junction bases left unmatched: 1. Germline loops: CDR1 LNHDA, CDR2 SQIVND (reference sequence). The CDR3 has 13 residues. In DNA, the CDR3 is TGTGCCAGTAGTGCGGGAGTCTCCTACGAGCAGTACTTC. As protein: CASSAGVSYEQYF.

This clone was observed a few times. J is TRBJ1-5 and V is TRBV29-1; D gene unclear. The CDR3 has 14 residues. Germline CDR1 is SQVTM and CDR2 is ANQGSEA. V was pared by 5 bases and J by 0 bases, with 11 bases between. The CDR3 region is CSVLEGDSNQPQHF. Here the CDR3 DNA reads TGCAGCGTTCTTGAAGGAGATAGCAATCAGCCCCAGCATTTT.